The 7 T cell receptor beta chains presented below share a single source sample, sequenced in a study of blood T cells in healthy people across ages. Sample-barcoded 5' priming and a J-beta primer mix drove a second PCR of about 6 to 11 cycles. Via MiXCR, TCRdb re-called the 5' RACE reads, giving one row per CDR3 protein. The profile covers about 1.6 million distinct CDR3 sequences, with approximately 32% appearing a single time and approximately 10% taken by the ten largest. Sequencing was done on a sample of blood. The receptor set was obtained from a woman aged 25 to 39 in good health.

This sequence joins TRBV9 and TRBJ2-5; TRBD1 aligns across 10 bases. Trimming removed 1 base from V and 5 bases from J; junction bases left unmatched: 8. This CDR3 has 16 amino acids. From germline, CDR1 is SGDLS and CDR2 YYNGEE. CDR3 region: CASSVSTGGWEETQYF. CDR3 nucleotides: TGTGCCAGCAGCGTATCGACAGGGGGCTGGGAGGAGACCCAGTACTTC.

This sequence joins TRBV5-1 and TRBJ1-1; a possible D gene is TRBD1 (5 bases). In germline, CDR1 is SGHRS, CDR2 YFSETQ. V lost 1 base and J 5 bases, leaving 21 bases between the germline ends. This CDR3 comprises 17 residues. CDR3 in DNA: TGCGCCAGCAGCTTGTCAGCACGGTCCGGGGGAGGGACTGAAGCTTTCTTT. Translated, it gives CASSLSARSGGGTEAFF.

This sequence joins TRBV3-1 and TRBJ2-5, with D perhaps matching TRBD2 (6 bases). Trimming took 1 base from V and 4 from J, leaving 31 bases between them. This CDR3 comprises 21 residues. Germline lookup yields CDR1 LGHDT and CDR2 YNNKEL (reference sequence). CDR3 in amino acids: CASSQGPLRPTEEGRRETQYF. CDR3 coding DNA: TGTGCCAGCAGCCAAGGCCCACTGAGGCCGACGGAGGAGGGCCGGCGAGAGACCCAGTACTTC.

The chain combines TRBV12-3 or TRBV12-4 with TRBJ2-1, with D perhaps TRBD2 (7 bases). The CDR3 length is 17 residues. With 5 bases removed from V and 8 bases from J, the gap between germline ends came to 25 bases. In nucleotides, the CDR3 is TGTGCCAGCAGTACGAACTTAGGGGGGGAGGGCATCGATGAGCAGTTCTTC. Translated: CASSTNLGGEGIDEQFF.

Notes on this clonotype: A much larger clone is a single base away; this may be a read error. This chain links TRBV4-2 with TRBJ1-2; D is unresolved. There are 12 residues in the CDR3. Trimming cost V 2 bases and J 7 bases, with 8 bases left between them. Germline V gene lookup returns CDR1 LGHNA and CDR2 YNFKEQ. CDR3 sequence: CASSQITFGYTF. The CDR3 DNA is TGTGCCAGCAGCCAAATAACGTTTGGCTACACCTTC.

The chain has TRBV20-1 and TRBJ2-5, with 8 bases identical to TRBD2. Per the germline V gene, CDR1 is DFQATT and CDR2 is SNEGSKA (reference sequence). The CDR3 contains 12 residues. The J segment lost 9 bases and the V segment lost 8 bases, leaving 11 bases of the junction unmatched. The CDR3 region is CSSRLASGAQYF. For the CDR3, the DNA is TGCAGTTCGAGACTAGCGTCAGGGGCCCAGTACTTC.

This clonotype was counted many times. V usage is TRBV15 and J usage is TRBJ2-7; weak D call: TRBD2 (6 bases). CDR1 is LNHNV, CDR2 YYDKDF, per germline (reference sequence). CDR3 length: 14 residues. Trimming took 1 base from V and 4 from J, leaving 11 bases between them. CDR3 region: CATSRVRGGYEQYF. The CDR3 DNA is TGTGCCACCAGCAGAGTTCGTGGGGGGTACGAGCAGTACTTC.